These 13 T cell receptor beta chains were all obtained from the same sample, sequenced in a study of spatial heterogeneity in lung cancer. Each CDR3 protein gets one entry after TCRdb re-called the 5' RACE reads with MiXCR. The table has about 47,000 distinct CDR3 sequences, around 11% seen once; the top ten hold roughly 32%. This sample's time point: blood at routine non-recurrence follow-up after resection. Here the sequenced sample was PBMCs, taken at follow-up. The receptors here all came from a male donor with early-stage non-small cell lung cancer.

V is TRBV11-2 and J is TRBJ1-4; 10 nucleotides agree with TRBD1. Trimming cost V 6 bases and J 8 bases; bases outside gene matches: 9. Germline V CDR1 and CDR2: SGHAT, FQNNGV. This CDR3 contains 15 residues. Here the CDR3 reads CASSISWDRGEKLFF. The CDR3, as DNA: TGTGCCAGCAGTATTAGCTGGGACAGGGGCGAAAAACTGTTTTTT.

At least ten counts were recorded for this clonotype. The chain carries TRBV7-9 and TRBJ1-1; D may be TRBD1 (6 bases). Germline lookup yields CDR1 SEHNR and CDR2 FQNEAQ (reference sequence). The CDR3 is made up of 14 amino acids. Trimming shortened V by 2 bases and J by 3 bases, and 10 bases separated the two germline ends. The CDR3 is CASSLQGTDTEAFF. Written as DNA, the CDR3 is TGTGCCAGCAGCTTACAGGGGACGGACACTGAAGCTTTCTTT.

V is TRBV12-3 or TRBV12-4 and J is TRBJ1-5; D is undetermined. Between the trimmed V and J ends, which lost 4 bases and 4 bases, there was a span of 8 bases. The CDR3 spans 13 residues. CDR3 amino acids: CASSWLGNQPQHF. CDR3 DNA: TGTGCCAGCAGTTGGCTGGGGAATCAGCCCCAGCATTTT.

This clonotype has at least ten counts. The J gene is TRBJ2-7, the V gene TRBV20-1; 13 bases align to TRBD2. This CDR3 spans 14 amino acids. V gave up 5 bases and J gave up 2 bases; unmatched junction bases: 3. Germline V CDR1 and CDR2: DFQATT, SNEGSKA (reference sequence). The CDR3 coding sequence is TGCAGTGCTGATACTAGCGGGAGGGCCTACGAGCAGTACTTC. The encoded protein is CSADTSGRAYEQYF.

This clonotype was picked up many times. The chain has TRBV3-1 and TRBJ2-7, with 7 nucleotides matching TRBD1. The CDR3 covers 14 residues. The J segment lost 5 bases and the V segment lost 1 base, leaving 5 bases of the junction unmatched. The germline V gene has CDR1 LGHDT and CDR2 YNNKEL (reference sequence). The CDR3 is CASSQADRINEQYF. The CDR3 DNA reads TGTGCCAGCAGCCAAGCGGACAGGATCAACGAGCAGTACTTC.

This clonotype was counted once. Possible read error: a much larger clone is one base away. The chain joins TRBV5-1 to TRBJ2-7; 7 bases map to TRBD2. The CDR3 is 14 amino acids. Per germline, CDR1 SGHRS and CDR2 YFSETQ. This CDR3 is CVSRLAVTSYEQYF. CDR3 nucleotides: TGCGTCAGCAGGCTAGCGGTAACGTCCTACGAGCAGTACTTC.

There are many counts of this clonotype. The chain couples TRBV4-3 to TRBJ2-5; D is possibly TRBD2 (6 bases). The germline gives CDR1 LGHNA, CDR2 YSLEER. The CDR3 is 19 residues long. V dropped 0 bases and J dropped 5 bases, with 25 bases sitting between them. The CDR3, as DNA: TGCGCCAGCAGCCAAGATATCCTACTAGCTGGAGGTCGGGGGGAGACCCAGTACTTC. As protein: CASSQDILLAGGRGETQYF.

The V and J genes are TRBV6-2 or TRBV6-3 and TRBJ1-5; 11 bases are shared with TRBD1. This CDR3 spans 18 amino acids. Losses at the gene ends were 5 bases for V and 5 bases for J; bases not matched to a gene: 14. From germline, CDR1 is MNHEY and CDR2 SVGEGT. The CDR3, as DNA: TGTGCCAGCAGTCAATACGGACAGGGGGCCTGGGGTCATCAGCCCCAGCATTTT. Residues: CASSQYGQGAWGHQPQHF.

About this clonotype itself: This sequence may be a read error, since a much larger clone differs from it by one base. The chain employs TRBV27 and TRBJ2-2, with D perhaps TRBD1 or TRBD2 (5 bases each). The CDR3 is made up of 14 amino acids. The germline CDR1 and CDR2 sequences are MNHEY and SMNVEV (reference sequence). The CDR3 is CASSLGGYTWELFF. CDR3 DNA sequence: TGTGCCAGCAGTTTAGGGGGATACACCTGGGAGCTGTTTTTT.

In its sample, this clonotype was seen a few times. The rearrangement links TRBV7-2 to TRBJ2-5, with TRBD1 identical over 7 bases. V shed 0 bases and J 7 bases; nucleotides not matched to a gene: 8. The CDR3 spans 15 residues. CDR1 and CDR2 from the germline V gene are SGHTA and FQGNSA. The CDR3 sequence: CASSLAQQGFGTQYF. DNA of the CDR3: TGTGCCAGCAGCTTAGCTCAACAGGGGTTTGGGACCCAGTACTTC.

This clonotype was counted ten times or more. The chain links TRBV7-9 to TRBJ2-7; tentatively, D is TRBD1 (6 bases). The CDR3 sequence is 15 residues long. CDR1 is SEHNR and CDR2 is FQNEAQ in the germline V gene (reference sequence). Trimming stripped 5 bases from V and 0 bases from J, with 14 bases between. The CDR3: CASSPRQVSSYEQYF. The CDR3 DNA reads TGTGCCAGCAGCCCCCGACAGGTTAGCTCCTACGAGCAGTACTTC.

About this clonotype itself: A much larger clone lies one base from this, so it may be a read error. CDR3 residues: CSAGTSGSDMQYF. In DNA, the CDR3 is TGCAGTGCCGGGACTAGCGGCTCGGATATGCAGTATTTT. V usage is TRBV20-1 and J usage is TRBJ2-3, with 11 bases lining up with TRBD2. The germline gives CDR1 DFQATT, CDR2 SNEGSKA (reference sequence). This CDR3 is built from 13 residues.

A note on this clonotype: A much larger clone differs from this one at a single base, so this may be a read error. This chain uses TRBV6-5 with TRBJ1-1, with no clear D. Per germline, CDR1 MNHEY and CDR2 SVGAGI. The CDR3 loop spans 13 amino acids. CDR3 loop: CVSLRTRDTEAFF. The CDR3, as DNA: TGTGTCAGCCTTAGGACGCGGGACACTGAAGCTTTCTTT.